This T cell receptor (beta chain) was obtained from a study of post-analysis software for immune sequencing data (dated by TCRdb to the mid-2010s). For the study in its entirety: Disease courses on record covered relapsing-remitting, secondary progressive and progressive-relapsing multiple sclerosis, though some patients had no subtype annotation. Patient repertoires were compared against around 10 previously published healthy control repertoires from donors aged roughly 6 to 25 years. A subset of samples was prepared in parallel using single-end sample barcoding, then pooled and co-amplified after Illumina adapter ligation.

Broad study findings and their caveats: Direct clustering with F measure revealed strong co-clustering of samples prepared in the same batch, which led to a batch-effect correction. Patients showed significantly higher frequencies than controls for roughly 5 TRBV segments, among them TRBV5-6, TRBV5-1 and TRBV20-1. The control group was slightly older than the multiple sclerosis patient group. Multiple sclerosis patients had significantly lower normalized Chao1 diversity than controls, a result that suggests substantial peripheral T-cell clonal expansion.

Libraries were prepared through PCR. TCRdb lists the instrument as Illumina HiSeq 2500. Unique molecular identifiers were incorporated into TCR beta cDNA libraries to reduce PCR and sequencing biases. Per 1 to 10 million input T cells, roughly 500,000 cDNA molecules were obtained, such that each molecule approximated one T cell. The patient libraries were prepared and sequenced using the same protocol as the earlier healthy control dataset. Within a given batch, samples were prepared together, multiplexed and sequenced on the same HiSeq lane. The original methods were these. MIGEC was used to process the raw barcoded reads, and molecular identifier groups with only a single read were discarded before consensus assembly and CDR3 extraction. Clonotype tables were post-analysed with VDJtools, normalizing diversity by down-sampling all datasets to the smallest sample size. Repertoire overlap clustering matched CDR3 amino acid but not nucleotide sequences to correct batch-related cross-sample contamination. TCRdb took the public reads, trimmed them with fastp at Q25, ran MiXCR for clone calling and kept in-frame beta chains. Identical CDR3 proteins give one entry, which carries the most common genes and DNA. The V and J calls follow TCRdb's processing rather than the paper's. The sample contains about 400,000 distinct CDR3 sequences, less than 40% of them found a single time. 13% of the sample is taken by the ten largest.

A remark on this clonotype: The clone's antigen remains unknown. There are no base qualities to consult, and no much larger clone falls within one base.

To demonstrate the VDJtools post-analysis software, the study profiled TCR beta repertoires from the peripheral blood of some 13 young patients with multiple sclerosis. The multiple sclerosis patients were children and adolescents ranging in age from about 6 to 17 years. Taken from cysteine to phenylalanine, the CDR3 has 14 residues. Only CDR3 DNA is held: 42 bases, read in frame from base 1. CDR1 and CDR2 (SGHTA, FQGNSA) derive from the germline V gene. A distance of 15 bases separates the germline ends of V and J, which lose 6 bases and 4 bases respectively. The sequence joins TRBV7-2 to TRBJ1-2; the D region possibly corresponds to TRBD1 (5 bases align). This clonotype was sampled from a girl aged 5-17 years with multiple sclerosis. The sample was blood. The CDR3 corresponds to CASRLGGGFYGYTF. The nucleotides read TGTGCCAGCAGGCTCGGGGGGGGTTTCTATGGCTACACCTTC.